This T cell receptor (beta chain) was sequenced in a study of Graves' ophthalmopathy and Graves' hyperthyroidism. The study, taken as a whole, reports: Progression of ophthalmopathy was predicted by the model with roughly 70% sensitivity and around 72% specificity.

Germline loops: CDR1 SGHRS, CDR2 YFSETQ. The CDR3 is 18 residues long. V lost 0 bases to trimming and J lost 0 bases; unmatched junction nucleotides: 12. In this sample, this clonotype turned up many times. The antigen remains undetermined. RNA served as the template for amplifying TCR beta CDR3 regions. Second-round multiplex PCR came after a first-round RT-PCR that employed HTBI primers. MiXCR, applied by TCRdb to the multiplex PCR reads, yields one record per CDR3 protein. Altogether approximately 410,000 distinct CDR3 sequences are present, approximately 15% being singletons, with the ten largest covering approximately 7%.

Sequencing was performed on peripheral blood. The J gene is TRBJ2-7, the V gene TRBV5-1, with 7 bases identical to TRBD2. The TCR was taken from a woman aged 18-29 years with stable Graves' hyperthyroidism. As DNA, the CDR3 is TGCGCCAGCAGCTTGGCTTTGGGAGGGGTCCGAGTCTCCTACGAGCAGTACTTC. It yields the protein CASSLALGGVRVSYEQYF.